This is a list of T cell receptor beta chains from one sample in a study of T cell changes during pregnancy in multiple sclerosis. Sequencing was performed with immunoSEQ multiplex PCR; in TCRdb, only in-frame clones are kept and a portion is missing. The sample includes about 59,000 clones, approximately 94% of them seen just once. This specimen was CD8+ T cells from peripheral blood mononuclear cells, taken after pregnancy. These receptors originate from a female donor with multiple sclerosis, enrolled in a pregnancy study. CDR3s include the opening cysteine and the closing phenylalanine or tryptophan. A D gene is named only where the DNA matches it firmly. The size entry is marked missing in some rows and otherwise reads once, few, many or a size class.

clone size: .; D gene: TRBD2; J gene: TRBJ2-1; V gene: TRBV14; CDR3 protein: CASSQELAGGYNEQFF; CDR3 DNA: TGTGCCAGCAGCCAAGAACTAGCGGGGGGCTACAATGAGCAGTTCTTC
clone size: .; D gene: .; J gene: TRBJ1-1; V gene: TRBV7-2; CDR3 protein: CASSFSMAEGTEAFF; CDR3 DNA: TGTGCCAGCAGCTTTTCTATGGCTGAGGGCACTGAAGCTTTCTTT
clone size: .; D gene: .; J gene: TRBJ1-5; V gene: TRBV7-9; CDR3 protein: CASSASGSSFSQPQHF; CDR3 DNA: TGTGCCAGCAGCGCTTCGGGGTCTAGCTTTTCTCAGCCCCAGCATTTT
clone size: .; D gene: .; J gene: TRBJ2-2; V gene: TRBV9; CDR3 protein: CASSVPRTGELFF; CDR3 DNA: TGTGCCAGCAGCGTACCCCGCACCGGGGAGCTGTTTTTT
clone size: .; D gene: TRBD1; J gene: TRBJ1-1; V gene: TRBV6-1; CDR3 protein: CASRTGWTEAFF; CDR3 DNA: TGTGCCAGCCGGACAGGGTGGACTGAAGCTTTCTTT
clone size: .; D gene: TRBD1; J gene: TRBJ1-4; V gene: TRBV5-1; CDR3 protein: CASSPGQGGEKLFF; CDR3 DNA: TGCGCCAGCAGCCCGGGACAGGGTGGGGAAAAACTGTTTTTT
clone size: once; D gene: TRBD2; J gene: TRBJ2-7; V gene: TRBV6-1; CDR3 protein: CASSVGTSSHEQYF; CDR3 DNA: TGTGCCAGCAGTGTTGGGACTAGCTCTCACGAGCAGTACTTC
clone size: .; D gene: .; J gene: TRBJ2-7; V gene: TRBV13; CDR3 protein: CASSPAVERYEQYF; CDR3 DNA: TGTGCCAGCAGCCCCGCCGTAGAGAGGTACGAGCAGTACTTC
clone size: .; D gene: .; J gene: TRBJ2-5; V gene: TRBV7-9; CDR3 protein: CASSPTDWRQETQYF; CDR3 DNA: TGTGCCAGCAGCCCTACGGACTGGAGACAAGAGACCCAGTACTTC
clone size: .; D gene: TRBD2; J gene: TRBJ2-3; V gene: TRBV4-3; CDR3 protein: CASSQEIAGATDTQYF; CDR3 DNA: TGCGCCAGCAGCCAAGAGATAGCGGGAGCCACAGATACGCAGTATTTT
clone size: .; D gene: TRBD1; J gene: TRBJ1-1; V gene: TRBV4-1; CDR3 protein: CASSQDRVVKAFF; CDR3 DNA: TGCGCCAGCAGCCAGGACAGGGTGGTAAAAGCTTTCTTT
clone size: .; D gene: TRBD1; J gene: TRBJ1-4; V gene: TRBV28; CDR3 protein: CASSTDEQGIQEKLFF; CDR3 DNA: TGTGCCAGCAGTACTGACGAACAGGGGATTCAGGAAAAACTGTTTTTT
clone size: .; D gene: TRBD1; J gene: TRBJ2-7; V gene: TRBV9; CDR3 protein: CASSARDRGYEQYF; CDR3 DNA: TGTGCCAGCAGCGCCCGGGACAGGGGTTACGAGCAGTACTTC
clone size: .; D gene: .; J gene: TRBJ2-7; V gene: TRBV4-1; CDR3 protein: CASSQEESTVYEQYF; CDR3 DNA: TGCGCCAGCAGCCAAGAAGAGTCGACAGTGTACGAGCAGTACTTC
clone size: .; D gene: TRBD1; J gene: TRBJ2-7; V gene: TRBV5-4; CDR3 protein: CASSAGGPLYEQYF; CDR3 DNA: TGTGCCAGCAGCGCAGGGGGCCCCCTCTACGAGCAGTACTTC
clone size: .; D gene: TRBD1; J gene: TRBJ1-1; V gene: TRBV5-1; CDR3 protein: CASSMTGMGEAFF; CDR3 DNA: TGCGCCAGCAGCATGACAGGGATGGGTGAAGCTTTCTTT
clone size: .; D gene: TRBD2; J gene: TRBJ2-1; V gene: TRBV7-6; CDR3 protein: CASSLAANEQFF; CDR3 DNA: TGTGCCAGCAGCCTAGCGGCCAATGAGCAGTTCTTC
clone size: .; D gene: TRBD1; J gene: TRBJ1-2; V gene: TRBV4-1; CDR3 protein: CASSRLPGQGVYGYTF; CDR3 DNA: TGCGCCAGCAGCCGCCTGCCGGGACAGGGAGTCTATGGCTACACCTTC
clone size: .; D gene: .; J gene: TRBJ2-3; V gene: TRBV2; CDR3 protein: CASEGDTQYF; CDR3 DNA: TGTGCCAGCGAGGGAGATACGCAGTATTTT
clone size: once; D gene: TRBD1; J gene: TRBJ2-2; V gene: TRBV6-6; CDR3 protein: CASSYDRADTGELFF; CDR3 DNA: TGTGCCAGCAGTTATGACAGGGCGGACACCGGGGAGCTGTTTTTT
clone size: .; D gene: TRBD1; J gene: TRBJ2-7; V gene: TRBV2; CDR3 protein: CASSWDRGNYEQYF; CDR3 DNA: TGTGCCAGCAGTTGGGACAGGGGGAACTACGAGCAGTACTTC
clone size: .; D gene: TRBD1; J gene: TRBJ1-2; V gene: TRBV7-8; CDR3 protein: CASSLDRDSGYGYTF; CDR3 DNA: TGTGCCAGCAGCTTAGACAGGGACAGTGGCTATGGCTACACCTTC
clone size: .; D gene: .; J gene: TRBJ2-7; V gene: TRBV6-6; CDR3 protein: CASSRGWGDRSYEQYF; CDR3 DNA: TGTGCCAGCAGTAGAGGGTGGGGGGATCGGTCTTACGAGCAGTACTTC
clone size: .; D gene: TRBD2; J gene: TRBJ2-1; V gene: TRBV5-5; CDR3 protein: CASSRPTSGSQNEQFF; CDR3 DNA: TGTGCCAGCAGCCGGCCGACTAGCGGGAGCCAAAATGAGCAGTTCTTC
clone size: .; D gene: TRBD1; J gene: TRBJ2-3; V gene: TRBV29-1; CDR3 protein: CSVEGTTGGLTDTQYF; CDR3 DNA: TGCAGCGTTGAAGGGACCACAGGGGGTCTCACAGATACGCAGTATTTT
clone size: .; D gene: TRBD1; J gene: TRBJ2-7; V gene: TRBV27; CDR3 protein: CASSFGQVGYEQYF; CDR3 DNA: TGTGCCAGCAGTTTCGGACAGGTTGGCTACGAGCAGTACTTC
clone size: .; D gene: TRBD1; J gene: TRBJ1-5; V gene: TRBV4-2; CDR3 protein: CASSQPAWGQGAMGNQPQHF; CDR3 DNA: TGTGCCAGCAGCCAGCCAGCCTGGGGACAGGGGGCTATGGGCAATCAGCCCCAGCATTTT
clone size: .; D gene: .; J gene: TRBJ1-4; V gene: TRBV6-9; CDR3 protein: CASRHLGQFNEKLFF; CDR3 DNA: TGTGCCAGCAGGCACCTCGGACAGTTTAATGAAAAACTGTTTTTT
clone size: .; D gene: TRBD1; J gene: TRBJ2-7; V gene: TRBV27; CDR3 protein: CASSLVVGTGVSYEQYF; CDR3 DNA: TGTGCCAGCAGTTTGGTTGTAGGGACAGGGGTATCCTACGAGCAGTACTTC
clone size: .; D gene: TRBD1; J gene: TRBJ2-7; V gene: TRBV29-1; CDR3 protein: CSARQGFYEQYF; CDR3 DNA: TGCAGCGCCCGACAGGGGTTTTACGAGCAGTACTTC
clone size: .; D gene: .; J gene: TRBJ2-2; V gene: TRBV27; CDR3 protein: CASSPDRLVRDGELFF; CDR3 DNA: TGTGCCAGCAGCCCGGACCGACTAGTCCGAGACGGGGAGCTGTTTTTT
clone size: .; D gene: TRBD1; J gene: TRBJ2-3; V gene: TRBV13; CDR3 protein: CASSLEGTGVADTQYF; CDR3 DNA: TGTGCCAGCAGCTTAGAAGGGACAGGGGTGGCAGATACGCAGTATTTT
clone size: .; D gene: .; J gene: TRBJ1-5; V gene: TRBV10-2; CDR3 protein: CATTPGEGQPQHF; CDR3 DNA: TGCGCCACGACCCCAGGGGAAGGTCAGCCCCAGCATTTT
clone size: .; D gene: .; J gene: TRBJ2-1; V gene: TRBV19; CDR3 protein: CASNVGSSYNEQFF; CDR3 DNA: TGTGCCAGTAACGTGGGGAGCTCCTACAATGAGCAGTTCTTC
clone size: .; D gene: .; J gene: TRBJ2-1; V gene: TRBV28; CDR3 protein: CASSLGSLYNEQFF; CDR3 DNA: TGTGCCAGCAGTTTGGGCTCCCTATACAATGAGCAGTTCTTC
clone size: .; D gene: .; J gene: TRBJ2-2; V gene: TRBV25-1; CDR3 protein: CASSPGRGTGELFF; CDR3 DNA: TGTGCCAGCAGTCCTGGCAGGGGCACCGGGGAGCTGTTTTTT
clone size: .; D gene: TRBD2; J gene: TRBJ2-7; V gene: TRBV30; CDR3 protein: CAWSLGLAPYEQYF; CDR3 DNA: TGTGCCTGGAGTTTGGGACTAGCGCCATACGAGCAGTACTTC
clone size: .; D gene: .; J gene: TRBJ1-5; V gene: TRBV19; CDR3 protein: CASSSGSWNQPQHF; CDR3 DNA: TGTGCCAGCTCATCAGGGTCTTGGAATCAGCCCCAGCATTTT
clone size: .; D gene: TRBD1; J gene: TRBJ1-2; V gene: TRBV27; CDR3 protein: CASSLWAGGSHYGYTF; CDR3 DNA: TGTGCCAGCAGTTTATGGGCAGGGGGCTCGCACTATGGCTACACCTTC
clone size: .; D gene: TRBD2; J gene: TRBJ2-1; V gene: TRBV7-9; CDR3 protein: CASSLAGSGRPPYNEQFF; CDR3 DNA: TGTGCCAGCAGCTTAGCTGGTAGCGGGAGGCCTCCATACAATGAGCAGTTCTTC
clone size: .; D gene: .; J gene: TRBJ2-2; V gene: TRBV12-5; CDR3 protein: CASGLVGAGVFAGELFF; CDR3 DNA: TGTGCTAGTGGTTTGGTAGGAGCGGGTGTCTTTGCCGGGGAGCTGTTTTTT
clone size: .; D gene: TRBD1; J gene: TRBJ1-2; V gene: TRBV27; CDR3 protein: CASSEQGTLDGYTF; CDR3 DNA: TGTGCCAGCAGCGAACAGGGGACCCTCGATGGCTACACCTTC
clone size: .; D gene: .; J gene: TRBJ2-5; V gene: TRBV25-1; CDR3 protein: CASSEMDSPAKETQYF; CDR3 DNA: TGTGCCAGCAGTGAAATGGACAGCCCGGCTAAAGAGACCCAGTACTTC
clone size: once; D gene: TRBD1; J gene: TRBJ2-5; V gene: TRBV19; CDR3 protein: CASSITGQGASGWDF; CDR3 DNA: TGTGCCAGTAGTATTACGGGACAGGGGGCTAGCGGGTGGGACTTC
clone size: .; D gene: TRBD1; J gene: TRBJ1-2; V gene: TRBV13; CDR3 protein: CASSLLWDRSGYTF; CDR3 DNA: TGTGCCAGCAGCCTATTATGGGACAGAAGTGGCTACACCTTC
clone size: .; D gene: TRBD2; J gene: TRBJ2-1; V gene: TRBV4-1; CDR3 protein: CASSQDGAGVGNEQFF; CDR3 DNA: TGCGCCAGCAGCCAAGACGGGGCGGGAGTTGGCAATGAGCAGTTCTTC
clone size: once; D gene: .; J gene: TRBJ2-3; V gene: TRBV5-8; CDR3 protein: CASSWGRTDTQYF; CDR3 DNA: TGTGCCAGCAGCTGGGGCCGAACAGATACGCAGTATTTT
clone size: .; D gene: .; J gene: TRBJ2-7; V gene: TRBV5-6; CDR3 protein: CASSFGTTYEQYF; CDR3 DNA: TGTGCCAGCAGCTTCGGGACAACCTACGAGCAGTACTTC
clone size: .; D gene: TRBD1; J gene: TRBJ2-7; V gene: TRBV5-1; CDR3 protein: CASSNRDRASYEQYF; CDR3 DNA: TGCGCCAGCAGCAATCGGGACAGGGCGTCCTACGAGCAGTACTTC
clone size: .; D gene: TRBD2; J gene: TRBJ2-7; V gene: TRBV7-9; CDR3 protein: CASSAAIGTSGLYEQYF; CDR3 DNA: TGTGCCAGCAGCGCGGCGATCGGTACTAGCGGGTTGTACGAGCAGTACTTC
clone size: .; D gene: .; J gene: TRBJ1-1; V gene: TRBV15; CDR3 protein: CATAGAHFGEAFF; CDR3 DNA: TGTGCCACCGCAGGGGCCCATTTCGGTGAAGCTTTCTTT
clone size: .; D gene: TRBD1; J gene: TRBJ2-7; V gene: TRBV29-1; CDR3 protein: CSAHGQGRNEQYF; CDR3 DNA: TGCAGCGCCCATGGACAGGGTCGGAACGAGCAGTACTTC